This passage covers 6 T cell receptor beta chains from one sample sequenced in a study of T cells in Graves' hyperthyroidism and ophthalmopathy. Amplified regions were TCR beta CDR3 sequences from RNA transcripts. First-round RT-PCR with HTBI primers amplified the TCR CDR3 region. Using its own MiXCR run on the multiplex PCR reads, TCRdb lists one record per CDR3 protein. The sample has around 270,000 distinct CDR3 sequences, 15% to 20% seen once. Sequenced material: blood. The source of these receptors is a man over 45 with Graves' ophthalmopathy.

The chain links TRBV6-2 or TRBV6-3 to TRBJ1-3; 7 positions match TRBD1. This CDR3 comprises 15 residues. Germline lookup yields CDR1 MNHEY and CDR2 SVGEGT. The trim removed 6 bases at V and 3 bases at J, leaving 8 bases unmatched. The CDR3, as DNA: TGTGCCAGCAGGGCGGAGGGGGCTGTTGGAAACACCATATATTTT. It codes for CASRAEGAVGNTIYF.

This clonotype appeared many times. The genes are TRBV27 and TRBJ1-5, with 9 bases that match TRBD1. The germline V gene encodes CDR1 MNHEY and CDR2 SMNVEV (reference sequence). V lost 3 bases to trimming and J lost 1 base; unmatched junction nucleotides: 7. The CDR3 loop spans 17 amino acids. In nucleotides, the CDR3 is TGTGCCAGCAGTTTCTCTGGGACAGGGTGGAGCAATCAGCCCCAGCATTTT. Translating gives CASSFSGTGWSNQPQHF.

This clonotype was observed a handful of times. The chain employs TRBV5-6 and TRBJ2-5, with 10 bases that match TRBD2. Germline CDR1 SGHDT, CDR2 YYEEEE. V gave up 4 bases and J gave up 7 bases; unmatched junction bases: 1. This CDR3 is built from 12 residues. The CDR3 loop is CASSRTSGTQYF. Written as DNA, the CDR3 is TGTGCCAGCAGCCGGACTAGCGGGACCCAGTACTTC.

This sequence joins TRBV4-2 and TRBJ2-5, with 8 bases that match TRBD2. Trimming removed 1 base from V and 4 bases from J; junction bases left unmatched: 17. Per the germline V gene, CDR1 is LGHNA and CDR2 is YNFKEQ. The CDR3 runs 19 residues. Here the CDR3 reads CASSQVEQVTAGAPETQYF. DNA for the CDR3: TGTGCCAGCAGCCAAGTGGAACAGGTCACAGCGGGAGCCCCAGAGACCCAGTACTTC.

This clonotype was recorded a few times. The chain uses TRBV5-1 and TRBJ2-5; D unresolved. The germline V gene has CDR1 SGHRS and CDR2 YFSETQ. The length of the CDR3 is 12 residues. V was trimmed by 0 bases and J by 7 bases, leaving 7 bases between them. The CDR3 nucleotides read TGCGCCAGCAGCTTGGTAAGAGGGACCCAGTACTTC. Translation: CASSLVRGTQYF.

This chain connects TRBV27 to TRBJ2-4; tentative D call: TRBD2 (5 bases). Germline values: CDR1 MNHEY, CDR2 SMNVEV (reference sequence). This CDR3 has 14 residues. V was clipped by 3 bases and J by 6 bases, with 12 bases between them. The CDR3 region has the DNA TGTGCCAGCAGTTTGGGAGCTGGAGGAAACATTCAGTACTTC. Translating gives CASSLGAGGNIQYF.